Sequencing of this T cell receptor (beta chain) was carried out in a study of T cell changes during pregnancy in multiple sclerosis. Data came from immunoSEQ multiplex PCR; TCRdb stores just in-frame clones and leaves some out. The profile shows 25,000 to 35,000 clones, over 65% of them singletons. CDR1 and CDR2 from the germline V gene are SGHRS and YFSETQ. The V and J ends lost 3 bases and 4 bases, in that order; junction bases with no gene match: 9. The CDR3 length is 15 residues. Source: CD8+ T cells from peripheral blood mononuclear cells, taken after pregnancy. V and J are TRBV5-1 and TRBJ1-1, with TRBD1 matching 7 bases. This clonotype originated in a female donor with multiple sclerosis, enrolled in a pregnancy study. CDR3 DNA: TGCGCCAGCAGCTGGACAGGATACGGGGCCACTGAAGCTTTCTTT. This sequence encodes CASSWTGYGATEAFF.